This TCR beta chain was captured by sequencing in a study of blood T cell repertoires in COVID-19. On the study more broadly: Specimens from acute and convalescent COVID-19 originated in the United States, Italy and Spain. PBMCs, B-cell-depleted T cells, or T cells were the source of the cDNA or gDNA that made up the material.

V shed 5 bases and J shed 1 base, with 8 bases lying between them. Germline CDR1 reads SGHAT; CDR2 reads FQNNGV. The CDR3 totals 13 residues. Original processing methods: Amplified reference gene primers provided the basis for estimating nucleated cell counts. Profiled with immunoSEQ multiplex PCR; TCRdb holds only in-frame clones, not every one. V, J and clone size are taken as reported in that table, and D and trimming were inferred from the DNA itself. The sample shows fewer than 250,000 clones, roughly four fifths of them seen only once. The sample taken for sequencing was peripheral blood. The TCR comes from a man between 50 and 59 years old with acute or convalescent COVID-19. The chain employs TRBV11-2 and TRBJ1-2, with D possibly being TRBD1 (5 bases). The CDR3 loop is CASSRQFNYGYTF. The CDR3 DNA sequence: TGTGCCAGCAGCCGACAGTTTAACTATGGCTACACCTTC. Full variable domain (missing parts from reference TRBV11-2 and TRBJ1-2): EAGVAQSPRYKIIEKRQSVAFWCNPISGHATLYWYQQILGQGPKLLIQFQNNGVVDDSQLPKDRFSAERLKGVDSTLKIQPAKLEDSAVYLCASSRQFNYGYTFGSGTRLTVV.